Described below is a single TCR beta chain sequence and its context. Its antigen is unknown. The source of the sample is a study of T cell responses to AZD1222 COVID-19 vaccine. Study observations and caveats: Recipients of AZD1222 seropositive at baseline numbered only 5 to 7. The breadth and depth of Spike-specific TCRs increased once two AZD1222 doses had been given. Donors in the cohort were predominantly white British and more often female, and clonal diversity was possibly underestimated.

The CDR3 spans 16 residues. V dropped 3 bases and J dropped 4 bases, with 18 bases sitting between them. Germline-derived CDR1 and CDR2 are LNHDA and SQIVND (reference sequence). Here immunoSEQ multiplex PCR was the method, and the copy in TCRdb shows in-frame clones only, minus some. The data contain some 120,000 clones, roughly 88% of them singletons. The sample consisted of peripheral blood, taken on day 0 of MenACWY control vaccination. J is TRBJ1-2 and V is TRBV19; the D gene is possibly TRBD1 (6 bases). This TCR was sampled from an adult in good health. The CDR3 loop reads CASSIRGLRGGYGYTF. As DNA, the CDR3 is TGTGCCAGTAGTATCAGGGGCTTAAGGGGTGGCTATGGCTACACCTTC.